The clone carrying this TCR beta chain was seen only once. V lost 3 bases and J lost 6, with 9 bases in between. Germline V gene data show CDR1 as MNHEY and CDR2 as SVGAGI. This CDR3 has 13 amino acids. TCRdb's table, derived via immunoSEQ multiplex PCR, lists solely in-frame clones and lacks some. The repertoire has just over 50,000 clones, roughly 92% of them found once; the top ten carry about 0.6%. The data are from a study of T cell changes during pregnancy in multiple sclerosis. Sequencing was performed on CD4+ T cells from peripheral blood mononuclear cells, taken in the second trimester of pregnancy. V is TRBV6-5 and J is TRBJ1-5; a weak D match, TRBD1 (5 bases). The receptor comes from a female donor with multiple sclerosis, enrolled in a pregnancy study. The CDR3 protein is CASSYERGQPQHF. The CDR3 DNA follows: TGTGCCAGCAGTTATGAAAGGGGTCAGCCCCAGCATTTT.